The T cell receptor (beta chain) under discussion was sequenced for a study of blood T cell repertoires in COVID-19. In the study overall: From the United States, Italy and Spain came samples of acute and convalescent COVID-19.

The method was immunoSEQ multiplex PCR; TCRdb's version includes in-frame clones alone and lacks a portion of them. The data contain around 140,000 clones, more than 75% of them singletons. Cohorts were assigned according to the clinical history that participants reported. The germline V gene encodes CDR1 SGHRS and CDR2 YFSETQ. This CDR3 is built from 15 residues. Trimming removed 0 bases at V and 0 bases at J, with 6 bases between. The TCR sequence derives from a man aged 55 to 70 who had recovered from COVID-19. Sequenced sample: PBMCs or T cells enriched from blood (not recorded which). This sequence joins TRBV5-1 and TRBJ2-2, with D unclear. CDR3 region: CASSLGPPNTGELFF. CDR3 DNA sequence: TGCGCCAGCAGCTTGGGGCCTCCGAACACCGGGGAGCTGTTTTTT.